The 21 T cell receptor beta chains listed next were all sequenced from one sample in a study of T cells expressing NK-cell markers. TCRdb re-called the 5' RACE reads and catalogs CDR3 proteins one per entry, DNA excluded. Its clone listing holds some 300,000 distinct CDR3 sequences. Sequencing was carried out using blood T cells: a sorted CD56 or NKG2C T cell subset, CD4+ or CD8+ T cells, or bulk PBMC T cells (not recorded which). These receptors were taken from a young man in good health.

The chain recombines TRBV5-1 with TRBJ2-7; lacking DNA, the TRBD1 call made by TCRdb goes unchecked. CDR1 is SGHRS, CDR2 YFSETQ, per germline. This CDR3 comprises 15 residues. CDR3 sequence reads: CASSPRQGYSYEQYF.

V usage is TRBV7-2 and J usage is TRBJ2-2. CDR3 length: 15 residues. From germline, CDR1 is SGHTA and CDR2 FQGNSA. The CDR3 spells CASSLVSRNTGELFF.

The genes are TRBV5-4 and TRBJ2-5; TCRdb outputs TRBD2, but without DNA this stays unchecked. Germline CDR1 reads SGHNT; CDR2 reads YYREEE (reference sequence). CDR3 size: 16 residues. The CDR3 protein is CASSLLVLGDSGTQYF.

This sequence joins TRBV5-1 and TRBJ2-1; the D call from TCRdb, TRBD2, cannot be confirmed without DNA. CDR1 SGHRS and CDR2 YFSETQ come from the germline V gene. The CDR3 has 12 residues. The CDR3 sequence: CASSLGLTTGFF.

The rearrangement uses TRBV5-6 and TRBJ1-5; TCRdb reports TRBD1, a call that lacks DNA to check it against. Looked up from germline, CDR1 is SGHDT and CDR2 is YYEEEE. The CDR3 contains 15 residues. The CDR3 region is CASSFRGSGNQPQHF.

CDR3 sequence reads: CASSGGTSGDYEQYF. The chain has TRBV25-1 and TRBJ2-7; TCRdb's D call, TRBD2, is unchecked because there is no DNA. The CDR3 contains 15 residues. Germline lookup yields CDR1 MGHDK and CDR2 SYGVNS.

The chain links TRBV20-1 to TRBJ2-1; TCRdb's D gene call, TRBD1, goes unchecked for lack of DNA. CDR3 length: 11 residues. Per germline, CDR1 DFQATT and CDR2 SNEGSKA (reference sequence). The CDR3 loop reads CSASGGGEQFF.

The chain combines TRBV12-3 or TRBV12-4 with TRBJ2-1; absent DNA, TCRdb's TRBD1 call cannot be checked. This CDR3 contains 16 residues. The CDR3 sequence is CASSPHPGTGGGEQFF.

The rearrangement uses TRBV9 and TRBJ1-1; TCRdb indicates TRBD1, and absent DNA this call remains unverified. This CDR3 is built from 15 residues. From germline, CDR1 is SGDLS and CDR2 YYNGEE. CDR3 sequence: CASNKAGQGFTEAFF.

V and J are TRBV7-6 and TRBJ2-7. Germline loops: CDR1 SGHVS, CDR2 FNYEAQ. The CDR3 runs to 15 residues. CDR3: CASSLEGRSSNEQYF.

V gene TRBV7-2 combines with J gene TRBJ1-1; TCRdb gives TRBD1 as the D gene, but with no DNA this cannot be confirmed. CDR3 length: 16 residues. Germline values: CDR1 SGHTA, CDR2 FQGNSA. The CDR3 loop reads CASSLGRERGNTEAFF.

This chain links TRBV12-3 or TRBV12-4 with TRBJ2-1; with no DNA, the TCRdb D assignment of TRBD1 cannot be verified. This CDR3 has 14 amino acids. This chain's CDR3 is CASTRTGSYNEQFF.

The genes are TRBV5-1 and TRBJ2-2. This CDR3 contains 16 residues. Germline CDR1 reads SGHRS; CDR2 reads YFSETQ. CDR3 sequence reads: CASSSSGGGYTGELFF.

This rearrangement joins TRBV6-1 to TRBJ2-7; TCRdb picks TRBD1, but there is no DNA to check that call. Germline values: CDR1 MNHNS, CDR2 SASEGT. The CDR3 length is 15 residues. CDR3 region: CASSSLYGTDYEQYF.

The rearrangement links TRBV7-8 to TRBJ1-1. Germline V gene lookup returns CDR1 SGHVS and CDR2 FQNEAQ. The CDR3 totals 17 residues. CDR3 protein: CASSLDTVGRTNTEAFF.

The rearrangement joins TRBV6-2 or TRBV6-3 to TRBJ2-5; TCRdb outputs TRBD1, but without DNA this stays unchecked. The germline gives CDR1 MNHEY, CDR2 SVGEGT. The length of the CDR3 is 16 residues. The CDR3 reads CASSYGTAYGEETQYF.

The V and J genes are TRBV6-5 and TRBJ1-3; TCRdb picks TRBD1, but there is no DNA to check that call. The V gene's germline CDR1 is MNHEY and CDR2 SVGAGI. The CDR3 has 16 residues. The CDR3: CASSYRGSGDGNTIYF.

The chain links TRBV5-4 to TRBJ2-1; the TCRdb call, TRBD2, lacks DNA for checking. Germline V gene data show CDR1 as SGHNT and CDR2 as YYREEE (reference sequence). The CDR3 consists of 17 residues. CDR3: CASSLGGHSGRAHEQFF.

The rearrangement uses TRBV6-5 and TRBJ1-6; TCRdb's assignment of TRBD1 cannot be checked, as there is no DNA. The CDR3 loop spans 16 amino acids. Germline-derived CDR1 and CDR2 are MNHEY and SVGAGI. The CDR3 sequence: CASRGGPRGDNSPLHF.

The chain couples TRBV6-1 to TRBJ2-7; TCRdb outputs TRBD2, but without DNA this stays unchecked. Germline V gene data show CDR1 as MNHNS and CDR2 as SASEGT. The CDR3 is 15 amino acids. The CDR3 spells CASSHFSGRAVEQYF.

The V and J genes are TRBV30 and TRBJ2-1. Germline CDR1 is GTSNPN and CDR2 is SVGIG (reference sequence). The CDR3 is made up of 13 amino acids. The CDR3 here is CAWIGEPYNEQFF.